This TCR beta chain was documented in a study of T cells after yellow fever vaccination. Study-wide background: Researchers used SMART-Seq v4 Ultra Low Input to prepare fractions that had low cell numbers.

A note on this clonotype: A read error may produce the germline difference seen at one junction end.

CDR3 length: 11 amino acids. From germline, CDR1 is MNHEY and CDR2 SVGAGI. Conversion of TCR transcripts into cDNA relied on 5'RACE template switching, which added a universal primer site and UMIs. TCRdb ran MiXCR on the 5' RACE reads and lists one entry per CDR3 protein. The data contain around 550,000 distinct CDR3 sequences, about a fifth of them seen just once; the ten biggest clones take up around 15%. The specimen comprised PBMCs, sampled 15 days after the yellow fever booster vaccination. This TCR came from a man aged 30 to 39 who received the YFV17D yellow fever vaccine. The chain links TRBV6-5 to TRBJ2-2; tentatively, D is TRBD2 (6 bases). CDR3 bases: TGTGCCAGCAGCGAGTTCGGGGGGCTGTTTTTT. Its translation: CASSEFGGLFF.